This TCR beta chain appears in the sequencing data of a study of regulatory T cells in long-lasting Graves disease. General study points: Clonotypes that were public and shared totalled a few thousand in persistent patients versus approximately 970 in new patients.

This clonotype was counted only a few times. Its antigen is unidentified. Time point noted: newly diagnosed GD, antithyroid drugs for less than 3 months. Extracted RNA from PBMCs served as the source of the TCR library. American Thyroid Association guidelines defined how Graves' disease was diagnosed. For TCR beta, libraries came from iRepertoire HTBI primers and Arm-PCR of CDR3 regions. Using its own MiXCR run on the multiplex PCR reads, TCRdb lists one record per CDR3 protein. The table has under 800,000 distinct CDR3 sequences, about 15% seen once. The CDR3 has 14 amino acids. Deletions cut 3 bases from V and 4 bases from J, with 12 bases between. In germline, CDR1 is LNHDA, CDR2 SQIVND (reference sequence). The sample was also linked to a second study, of T cells in Graves' hyperthyroidism and ophthalmopathy. From that report: The TCR CDR3 was amplified in a first-round RT-PCR using the HTBI primer set.

This material consisted of peripheral blood mononuclear cells (PBMCs), taken at new diagnosis, from a patient treated with antithyroid drugs. The V and J genes are TRBV19 and TRBJ1-2; D remains unclear. This sequence was found in a woman aged 30 to 39 with Graves disease. CDR3 coding DNA: TGTGCCAGTAGTATTATCGGGTTTGGCTATGGCTACACCTTC. Translated, it gives CASSIIGFGYGYTF.